Listed below are T cell receptor beta chains from one sample, sequenced in a study of regulatory T cells in long-lasting Graves disease. Each CDR3 protein gets one entry after TCRdb re-called the multiplex PCR reads with MiXCR. The table records some 320,000 distinct CDR3 sequences, over 15% of them present only once. Sequencing was performed on peripheral blood mononuclear cells (PBMCs), taken at new diagnosis, from a patient treated with antithyroid drugs. The receptor set was obtained from a female donor with Graves disease. CDR3s include the opening cysteine and the closing phenylalanine or tryptophan. The D gene is left open where the match is weak. For some rows the clone size is stated as once, few or many, or as a class when expanded; others skip it.

v_call	j_call	d_call	clone_size	cdr3_aa	cdr3_nt
TRBV19	TRBJ2-3	.	.	CAGSETLGDTQYF	TGTGCCGGGAGCGAGACCCTCGGGGATACGCAGTATTTT
TRBV20-1	TRBJ2-1	TRBD2	.	CSAHLAGRDDEQFF	TGCAGTGCTCATCTAGCGGGAAGAGACGATGAGCAGTTCTTC
TRBV5-1	TRBJ2-7	.	many	CASSFAGGREEQYF	TGCGCCAGCAGCTTCGCGGGCGGTAGGGAGGAGCAGTACTTC
TRBV5-1	TRBJ2-7	.	many	CASSPGESRAYEQYF	TGTGCCAGCAGCCCGGGGGAGAGTAGGGCCTACGAGCAGTACTTC
TRBV6-5	TRBJ2-7	TRBD2	many	CASSSMGGDRSYEQYF	TGTGCCAGCAGTTCCATGGGAGGGGATCGGTCCTACGAGCAGTACTTC
TRBV20-1	TRBJ1-4	TRBD1	.	CSARDPGGGEKLFF	TGCAGTGCTAGAGACCCAGGGGGGGGTGAAAAACTGTTTTTT
TRBV7-6	TRBJ2-7	.	many	CASSPPEAYEQYF	TGTGCCAGCAGCCCCCCCGAGGCCTACGAGCAGTACTTC
TRBV11-2	TRBJ2-7	.	many	CASSLVPQGYEQYF	TGTGCCAGCAGCTTAGTTCCCCAAGGCTACGAGCAGTACTTC
TRBV20-1	TRBJ2-3	TRBD2	many	CSARQSGRATDTQYF	TGCAGTGCTAGGCAGAGCGGGAGGGCCACAGATACGCAGTATTTT
TRBV2	TRBJ1-2	.	.	CASSPGLLTMGYTF	TGTGCCAGCAGCCCGGGACTCCTGACTATGGGCTACACCTTC
TRBV6-5	TRBJ1-1	.	many	CASSYPGATTEAFF	TGTGCCAGCAGTTATCCAGGAGCCACCACTGAAGCTTTCTTT
TRBV10-1	TRBJ2-7	.	.	CASSESLGFEQYF	TGCGCCAGCAGTGAGTCTTTGGGATTCGAGCAGTACTTC
TRBV12-3/TRBV12-4	TRBJ2-7	.	many	CASSPGPSSYEQYF	TGTGCCAGCAGCCCGGGACCGTCCTCCTACGAGCAGTACTTC
TRBV5-4	TRBJ1-1	.	few	CASSLKGSNTEAFF	TGTGCCAGCAGCTTGAAGGGGTCGAACACTGAAGCTTTCTTT
TRBV6-1	TRBJ1-1	TRBD1	.	CASKRVPQGGTEAFF	TGTGCCAGCAAGCGCGTTCCACAGGGGGGTACTGAAGCTTTCTTT
TRBV12-3/TRBV12-4	TRBJ2-7	.	few	CTSSRGAVVDEQYF	TGTACCAGCAGCCGAGGGGCTGTTGTGGACGAGCAGTACTTC